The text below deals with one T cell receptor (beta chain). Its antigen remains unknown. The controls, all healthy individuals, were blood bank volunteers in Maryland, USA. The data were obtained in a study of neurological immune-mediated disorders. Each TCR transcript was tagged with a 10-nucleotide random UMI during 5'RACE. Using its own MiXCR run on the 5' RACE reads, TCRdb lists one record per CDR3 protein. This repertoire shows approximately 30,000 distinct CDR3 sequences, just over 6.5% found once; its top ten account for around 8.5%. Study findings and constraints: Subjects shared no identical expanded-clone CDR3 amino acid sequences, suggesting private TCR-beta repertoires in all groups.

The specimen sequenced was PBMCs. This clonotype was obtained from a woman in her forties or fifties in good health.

The CDR3 loop is CASIRGGYNEQFF. In DNA, the CDR3 is TGTGCCAGCATTAGAGGCGGCTACAATGAGCAGTTCTTC. The V call is TRBV28, the J call TRBJ2-1, with D unclear. The CDR3 loop spans 13 amino acids. V lost 7 bases and J lost 3, with 10 bases in between. The germline V gene encodes CDR1 MDHEN and CDR2 SYDVKM. Looking up the rest from reference TRBV28 and TRBJ2-1 gives the full variable domain: DVKVTQSSRYLVKRTGEKVFLECVQDMDHENMFWYRQDPGLGLRLIYFSYDVKMKEKGDIPEGYSVSREKKERFSLILESASTNQTSMYLCASIRGGYNEQFFGPGTRLTVL.